These 26 T cell receptor beta chains originate from one sample sequenced in a study of cytotoxic CD8 clonotypes in ibrutinib-treated CLL. TCRdb keeps only in-frame clones here, not all; method: immunoSEQ multiplex PCR. Of approximately 100,000 clones listed, around four fifths were seen once; the top ten hold 25% to 35%. Sequencing used PBMCs, obtained after 12 months of ibrutinib treatment. These receptor sequences come from a human donor with chronic lymphocytic leukemia.

This chain uses TRBV7-2 with TRBJ2-5, with 9 bases lining up with TRBD1. Trimming cost V 3 bases and J 1 base; bases outside gene matches: 9. Germline V gene data show CDR1 as SGHTA and CDR2 as FQGNSA. This CDR3 region has 17 residues. CDR3 region: CASSFSSTGGVQETQYF. CDR3 in DNA: TGTGCCAGCAGCTTTTCCTCGACAGGGGGGGTCCAAGAGACCCAGTACTTC.

The chain is built from TRBV30 and TRBJ2-1, with a possible D match to TRBD2 (6 bases). V was shortened by 5 bases and J by 9 bases, with 17 bases between the two germline ends. CDR3 length: 13 amino acids. From germline, CDR1 is GTSNPN and CDR2 SVGIG (reference sequence). The CDR3 sequence is CAWGTQLEGEQFF. The CDR3, as DNA: TGTGCCTGGGGGACTCAACTGGAGGGTGAGCAGTTCTTC. Variable domain in full (rest from reference TRBV30 and TRBJ2-1): SQTIHQWPATLVQPVGSPLSLECTVEGTSNPNLYWYRQAAGRGLQLLFYSVGIGQISSEVPQNLSASRPQDRQFILSSKKLLLSDSGFYLCAWGTQLEGEQFFGPGTRLTVL.

The rearrangement uses TRBV30 and TRBJ1-4; D gene ambiguous. The CDR3 length is 13 residues. V lost 1 base and J lost 4, with 7 bases in between. Per germline, CDR1 GTSNPN and CDR2 SVGIG (reference sequence). The CDR3 sequence is CAWSDSYNEKLFF. The CDR3 DNA sequence: TGTGCCTGGAGTGACAGTTATAATGAAAAACTGTTTTTT.

CDR3 bases: TGTGCCAGTAGTCCCCCCCGGTTGGGCCTTAATCAGCCCCAGCATTTT. It encodes CASSPPRLGLNQPQHF. V usage is TRBV19 and J usage is TRBJ1-5; unclear D gene. The CDR3 runs to 16 residues. The V gene's germline CDR1 is LNHDA and CDR2 SQIVND (reference sequence). The V and J ends lost 5 bases and 4 bases respectively, with 18 bases between them.

This clone was found a few times. The V gene is TRBV13, the J gene TRBJ1-4; unclear D gene. The CDR3 has 12 residues. Germline V lookup: CDR1 PRHDT, CDR2 FYEKMQ (reference sequence). Trimming stripped 5 bases from V and 8 bases from J, with 9 bases between. CDR3 protein: CASSQQREKLFF. In nucleotides, the CDR3 is TGTGCCAGCAGCCAGCAGCGAGAAAAACTGTTTTTT.

CDR3 sequence (DNA): TGTGCCGTTCCGGCGGGCGGATCCTACGAGCAGTACTTC. Its translation: CAVPAGGSYEQYF. V gene TRBV7-9 combines with J gene TRBJ2-7, with D possibly matching TRBD2 (5 bases). The CDR3 runs 13 residues. Looked up from germline, CDR1 is SEHNR and CDR2 is FQNEAQ (reference sequence). V lost 11 bases, J lost 1 base, and 15 bases lay in between.

The rearrangement links TRBV5-4 to TRBJ2-2, with D maybe TRBD2 (5 bases). The CDR3 sequence is 16 residues long. V lost 5 bases to trimming and J lost 2 bases, with 16 bases between them. Germline V lookup: CDR1 SGHNT, CDR2 YYREEE (reference sequence). CDR3 loop: CASSLPADANTGELFF. CDR3 DNA sequence: TGTGCCAGCAGTCTCCCAGCGGACGCTAACACCGGGGAGCTGTTTTTT.

V and J are TRBV7-2 and TRBJ2-3; unclear D gene. V was shortened by 3 bases and J by 2 bases, with 6 bases between the two germline ends. CDR1 SGHTA and CDR2 FQGNSA come from the germline V gene. The CDR3 is made up of 13 amino acids. CDR3 DNA: TGTGCCAGCAGCTTCACTACCACAGATACGCAGTATTTT. The encoded protein is CASSFTTTDTQYF.

The CDR3 sequence is CASSLGRTNEKLFF. The CDR3 DNA reads as TGTGCCAGCAGTCTCGGTCGTACTAATGAAAAACTGTTTTTT. J is TRBJ1-4 and V is TRBV6-5; D not certain. The CDR3 spans 14 residues. Deletions cut 5 bases from V and 2 bases from J, with 9 bases between. Germline V CDR1 and CDR2: MNHEY, SVGAGI.

The J gene is TRBJ2-5, the V gene TRBV7-2; 9 nucleotides match TRBD1. Trimming took 6 bases from V and 5 from J; bases not matched to a gene: 4. The CDR3 is made up of 13 amino acids. CDR1 is SGHTA and CDR2 is FQGNSA in the germline V gene. CDR3 in DNA: TGTGCCAGCAGGGGACAGGGTCGGGAGACCCAGTACTTC. This sequence encodes CASRGQGRETQYF. The full variable domain, completed using reference TRBV7-2 and TRBJ2-5, is GAGVSQSPSNKVTEKGKDVELRCDPISGHTALYWYRQSLGQGLEFLIYFQGNSAPDKSGLPSDRFSAERTGGSVSTLTIQRTQQEDSAVYLCASRGQGRETQYFGPGTRLLVL.

This chain joins TRBV6-1 and TRBJ2-1; the D gene is possibly TRBD2 (6 bases). This CDR3 region has 11 residues. Germline lookup yields CDR1 MNHNS and CDR2 SASEGT. V was cut by 3 bases and J by 12 bases, with 9 bases left in between. The CDR3 nucleotides are TGTGCCAGCAGTGACCCCGGGAGGCAGTTCTTC. Protein product: CASSDPGRQFF.

The sample holds one count of this clone. V is TRBV11-2 and J is TRBJ2-3; D unclear. Germline V gene sequence: CDR1 SGHAT, CDR2 FQNNGV. The ends were cut back, 3 bases at V and 0 bases at J, with 4 bases in the middle. The CDR3 loop spans 13 amino acids. The CDR3: CASSFPSTDTQYF. In nucleotides, the CDR3 is TGTGCCAGCAGCTTCCCGAGCACAGATACGCAGTATTTT.

The genes are TRBV14 and TRBJ1-1; 10 bases map to TRBD1. Germline V gene data show CDR1 as SGHDN and CDR2 as FVKESK. The CDR3 loop spans 15 amino acids. V lost 5 bases to trimming and J lost 4 bases; unmatched junction nucleotides: 7. The DNA for the CDR3 is TGTGCCAGCAGCGCTGACAGGGGGCGAGGCACTGAAGCTTTCTTT. Translating it yields CASSADRGRGTEAFF.

CDR3 in amino acids: CASSLEGLGSNQPQHF. The CDR3 DNA follows: TGCGCCAGCAGCTTGGAAGGCCTGGGTAGCAATCAGCCCCAGCATTTT. The chain is built from TRBV5-1 and TRBJ1-5; D gene uncertain. Germline values: CDR1 SGHRS, CDR2 YFSETQ. This CDR3 spans 16 amino acids. Trimming took off 0 bases at V and 0 bases at J, with 10 bases between the two ends.

V and J are TRBV29-1 and TRBJ2-5, with D perhaps matching TRBD2 (6 bases). This CDR3 spans 13 amino acids. V was pared by 1 base and J by 4 bases, with 10 bases between. Germline lookup yields CDR1 SQVTM and CDR2 ANQGSEA. The CDR3 bases are TGCAGCGTTGAAGCCGGGGGAGGAGAGACCCAGTACTTC. This translates into CSVEAGGGETQYF.

The rearrangement joins TRBV6-1 to TRBJ1-2; D is perhaps TRBD1 (5 bases). Germline CDR1 and CDR2: MNHNS and SASEGT. This CDR3 comprises 14 residues. V lost 8 bases and J 4 bases, leaving 17 bases between the germline ends. The DNA for the CDR3 is TGTGCCAGCGTTAATAGGTTTGGGACCTATGGCTACACCTTC. Amino acid sequence: CASVNRFGTYGYTF.

The chain carries TRBV7-9 and TRBJ2-3, with D possibly TRBD2 on 5 matching bases. The germline V and J ends were trimmed by 1 base and 3 bases, with 8 bases remaining between them. This CDR3 is 14 amino acids long. Germline CDR1 SEHNR, CDR2 FQNEAQ (reference sequence). The CDR3 DNA is TGTGCCAGCAGCTTAGTGTCGGGGACAGATACGCAGTATTTT. Translation gives CASSLVSGTDTQYF.

This chain joins TRBV4-2 and TRBJ2-3, with D tentatively TRBD2 (5 bases). Trimming left V 0 bases short and J 4 bases short, with 8 bases between. Germline values: CDR1 LGHNA, CDR2 YNFKEQ. The CDR3 covers 14 residues. CDR3 sequence: CASSQEGSADTQYF. CDR3 bases: TGTGCCAGCAGCCAAGAAGGTAGCGCAGATACGCAGTATTTT.

The V call is TRBV2, the J call TRBJ2-1; possibly TRBD1 or TRBD2 for D (5 bases each). The germline V gene has CDR1 SNHLY and CDR2 FYNNEI. Trimming stripped 7 bases from V and 14 bases from J, with 15 bases between. This CDR3 has 11 amino acids. This CDR3 reads CASTKLQGEFF. The CDR3 nucleotides read TGTGCCAGCACCAAACTCCAGGGAGAGTTCTTC.

This clone came up a few times. This sequence joins TRBV7-9 and TRBJ1-1; D is perhaps TRBD1 (5 bases). Germline V gene lookup returns CDR1 SEHNR and CDR2 FQNEAQ (reference sequence). Trimming left V 5 bases short and J 4 bases short, with 14 bases between. The CDR3 extends over 14 amino acids. The CDR3 DNA reads TGTGCCAGCAGCCCGAGGACAATTGGCACTGAAGCTTTCTTT. It translates to CASSPRTIGTEAFF.

The V and J genes are TRBV21-1 and TRBJ1-4; TRBD1 reflects the table's D call only, with no check against the DNA. TRBV21-1 is labeled a pseudogene. This CDR3 has 15 amino acids. CDR3 protein: CASSLGDRVGEKLFF. CDR3 coding DNA: TGTGCCAGCAGCTTAGGGGACAGGGTGGGTGAAAAACTGTTTTTT.

The chain links TRBV28 to TRBJ2-2; TRBD2 aligns across 11 bases. The V gene's germline CDR1 is MDHEN and CDR2 SYDVKM. V shed 7 bases, J shed 7 bases, and the junction held 8 bases outside the gene matches. CDR3 size: 15 residues. The CDR3 coding sequence is TGTGCCAGCATTAGCGGGGGGGCTATTAACGGGGAGCTGTTTTTT. This encodes CASISGGAINGELFF.

The chain recombines TRBV19 with TRBJ2-5, with TRBD1 matching over 7 bases. This CDR3 has 15 residues. Germline CDR1 LNHDA, CDR2 SQIVND (reference sequence). V lost 6 bases and J lost 2; bases outside the gene matches: 9. DNA of the CDR3: TGTGCCAGTAGGACCCCCGGGACAGATCAAGAGACCCAGTACTTC. Translating it yields CASRTPGTDQETQYF.

This clone is a singleton in its sample. The genes are TRBV5-1 and TRBJ2-1, with 8 nucleotides matching TRBD1. V shed 4 bases and J 2 bases; nucleotides not matched to a gene: 5. Per germline, CDR1 SGHRS and CDR2 YFSETQ. This CDR3 has 15 residues. CDR3 loop: CASSPQGAPYNEQFF. DNA of the CDR3: TGCGCCAGCAGCCCGCAGGGGGCCCCCTACAATGAGCAGTTCTTC.

J is TRBJ2-7 and V is TRBV11-2; D is uncertain. Germline CDR1 and CDR2: SGHAT and FQNNGV. The CDR3 is made up of 16 amino acids. Trimming shortened V by 1 base and J by 6 bases, and 19 bases separated the two germline ends. CDR3 sequence (DNA): TGTGCCAGCAGCTTAGTTCTCGGCGGAGATAGAATCGAGCAGTACTTC. It yields the protein CASSLVLGGDRIEQYF.

The chain uses TRBV2 and TRBJ1-4; the D is unclear. The CDR3 has 13 residues. The germline V gene has CDR1 SNHLY and CDR2 FYNNEI. The V gene lost 7 bases and the J gene lost 3 bases, with 9 bases spanning the gap. CDR3: CASTGTSNEKLFF. The CDR3 DNA follows: TGTGCCAGCACTGGAACCTCTAATGAAAAACTGTTTTTT.